This TCR beta chain came from a study of regulatory T cells in long-lasting Graves disease. With V trimmed by 4 bases and J by 6 bases, 4 bases remained unmatched. Germline V CDR1 and CDR2: SGHDT, YYEEEE. The CDR3 runs 13 residues. The time point was: newly diagnosed GD, antithyroid drugs for less than 3 months. Extracted PBMC RNA gave rise to the TCR library. For TCR beta, libraries came from iRepertoire HTBI primers and Arm-PCR of CDR3 regions. TCRdb ran MiXCR on the multiplex PCR reads and lists one entry per CDR3 protein. The sample has roughly 380,000 distinct CDR3 sequences; about 16% are singletons. This clonotype showed up many times. Its antigen is as yet unknown. Study outcomes and limitations: TCR diversity was lower in persistent than newly diagnosed Graves' disease.

Sequencing used peripheral blood mononuclear cells (PBMCs), obtained at new diagnosis, from a patient treated with antithyroid drugs. The chain links TRBV5-6 to TRBJ1-2; 9 bases align to TRBD1. The sequence was obtained from a female donor with Graves disease. CDR3 loop: CASSGNRGHGYTF. In nucleotides, the CDR3 is TGTGCCAGCAGCGGAAACAGGGGGCATGGCTACACCTTC.